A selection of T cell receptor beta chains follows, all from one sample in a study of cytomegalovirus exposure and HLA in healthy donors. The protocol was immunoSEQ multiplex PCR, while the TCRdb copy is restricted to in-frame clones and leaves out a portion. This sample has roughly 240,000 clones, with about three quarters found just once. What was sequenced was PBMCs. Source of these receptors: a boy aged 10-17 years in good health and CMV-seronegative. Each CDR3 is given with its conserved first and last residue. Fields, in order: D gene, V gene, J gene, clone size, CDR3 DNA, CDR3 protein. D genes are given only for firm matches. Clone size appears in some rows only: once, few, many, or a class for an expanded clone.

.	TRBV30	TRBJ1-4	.	TGTGCCTGGGCGATTATGCTGGGCGAAAAACTGTTTTTT	CAWAIMLGEKLFF
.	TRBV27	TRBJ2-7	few	TGTGCCAGCAGTGACGACGGGATATGGACCGAGCAGTACTTC	CASSDDGIWTEQYF
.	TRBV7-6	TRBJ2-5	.	TGTGCCAGCAGCTGGATCACAGGTACCCAAGAGACCCAGTACTTC	CASSWITGTQETQYF
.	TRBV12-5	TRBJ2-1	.	TGTGCTAGTGGTCGAGGCCGAGAGGACAATGAGCAGTTCTTC	CASGRGREDNEQFF
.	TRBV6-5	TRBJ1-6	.	TGTGCCAGCAGTTACTCGAGCGGGGCCAATTCACCCCTCCACTTT	CASSYSSGANSPLHF
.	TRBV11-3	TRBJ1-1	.	TGTGCCAGCAGCAATTCGCCGCGGCAGGGCGCTGAAGCTTTCTTT	CASSNSPRQGAEAFF
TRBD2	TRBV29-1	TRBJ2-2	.	TGCAGCGGAACTAGCGGGAGAAGCGGGGAGCTGTTTTTT	CSGTSGRSGELFF
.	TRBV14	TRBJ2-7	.	TGTGCCAGCAGCCAGGGAGGGACAGGTTACGGCGAGCAGTACTTC	CASSQGGTGYGEQYF
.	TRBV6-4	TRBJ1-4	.	TGTGCCAGCAGTGGAAACTGCACAACTAATGAAAAACTGTTTTTT	CASSGNCTTNEKLFF
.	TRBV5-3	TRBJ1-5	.	TGTGCCAGCCCCCCGGAATTTTGTCGGGGAAATCAGCCCCAGCATTTT	CASPPEFCRGNQPQHF
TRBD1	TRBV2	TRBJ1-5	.	TGTGCCAGCACCGAACAGGGGGCCGAACAGCCCCAGCATTTT	CASTEQGAEQPQHF